Listed here are 14 T cell receptor beta chains from one sample, sequenced in a study of identical twins. TCRdb passed the 5' RACE reads through MiXCR, listing each CDR3 protein once. The data hold 700,000 to 950,000 distinct CDR3 sequences, with 10% to 15% observed a single time. The sample also formed part of further work on yellow fever vaccine responses in identical twins.

Sequencing input: PBMCs. Receptors were obtained from a woman aged 18-29 years in good health.

This chain links TRBV12-5 with TRBJ1-4, with D maybe TRBD1 (6 bases). The V gene's germline CDR1 is LGHNT and CDR2 FRNRAP. The V end lost 1 base, the J end lost 0 bases, and 6 bases lay between the germline ends. The CDR3 has 15 residues. The DNA for the CDR3 is TGTGCTAGTGGTTTGGGGACAGCAACTAATGAAAAACTGTTTTTT. It translates to CASGLGTATNEKLFF.

This clonotype was counted only a few times. V is TRBV7-9 and J is TRBJ1-1, with TRBD1 matching over 8 bases. V lost 6 bases to trimming and J lost 4 bases; unmatched junction nucleotides: 13. The CDR3 length is 16 residues. Germline CDR1 is SEHNR and CDR2 is FQNEAQ (reference sequence). The CDR3 bases are TGTGCCAGCAGTTATACAGGGGGTAATCCGGGCACTGAAGCTTTCTTT. It codes for CASSYTGGNPGTEAFF. The full variable domain, rest sourced from reference TRBV7-9 and TRBJ1-1, is DTGVSQNPRHKITKRGQNVTFRCDPISEHNRLYWYRQTLGQGPEFLTYFQNEAQLEKSRLLSDRFSAERPKGSFSTLEIQRTEQGDSAMYLCASSYTGGNPGTEAFFGQGTRLTVV.

This clonotype was counted only a few times. The V and J genes are TRBV27 and TRBJ1-1; 9 nucleotides match TRBD1. The CDR3 contains 18 residues. Per germline, CDR1 MNHEY and CDR2 SMNVEV (reference sequence). The V segment lost 7 bases and the J segment 1 base; nucleotides outside the gene matches: 16. CDR3 DNA sequence: TGTGCCAGCACCAGTCGGCCTCGACAGGGGGTATCGAACACTGAAGCTTTCTTT. Translation gives CASTSRPRQGVSNTEAFF.

This clonotype was recorded at least ten times. The V call is TRBV9, the J call TRBJ2-2; 8 positions agree with TRBD2. The germline V gene encodes CDR1 SGDLS and CDR2 YYNGEE. The ends lost 0 bases at V and 0 bases at J; junction bases unmatched: 13. This CDR3 is 20 amino acids long. The DNA of the CDR3 is TGTGCCAGCAGCGTAGTTTTACGGCGGGGGGAAAACGCGAACACCGGGGAGCTGTTTTTT. This gives the protein CASSVVLRRGENANTGELFF.

There are a few counts of this clonotype. This sequence joins TRBV20-1 and TRBJ1-2, with TRBD1 matching over 11 bases. Germline lookup yields CDR1 DFQATT and CDR2 SNEGSKA (reference sequence). V dropped 3 bases and J dropped 6; count of bases not matched to a gene: 3. The CDR3 is made up of 13 amino acids. The CDR3 spells CSASLDRGHGYTF. The CDR3 region has the DNA TGCAGTGCTAGCTTGGACAGGGGGCATGGCTACACCTTC.

The sample holds a few counts of this clonotype. V and J are TRBV5-6 and TRBJ2-1, with 13 bases matching TRBD2. J lost 8 bases, V lost 3 bases, and 8 bases had no gene match. Germline values: CDR1 SGHDT, CDR2 YYEEEE. CDR3 length: 16 amino acids. CDR3 bases: TGTGCCAGCAGCTCCTTACTAGCGGGGGGGCACGATGAGCAGTTCTTC. As protein: CASSSLLAGGHDEQFF. Based on the CDR3 plus reference TRBV5-6 and TRBJ2-1, the full variable domain is DAGVTQSPTHLIKTRGQQVTLRCSPKSGHDTVSWYQQALGQGPQFIFQYYEEEERQRGNFPDRFSGHQFPNYSSELNVNALLLGDSALYLCASSSLLAGGHDEQFFGPGTRLTVL.

This clonotype was detected only a few times. The CDR3 nucleotides are TGTGCCAGCAGCAACACAGGTCTCTACGAGCAGTACTTC. Translating it yields CASSNTGLYEQYF. The chain links TRBV21-1 to TRBJ2-7; TRBD1 was called by the table and not checked on the DNA. TRBV21-1 represents a pseudogene. CDR3 length: 13 amino acids.

In its sample, this clonotype was seen a few times. The chain links TRBV10-3 to TRBJ2-4, with 10 positions matching TRBD2. With 0 bases clipped from V and 0 bases from J, the junction kept 5 bases outside the gene matches. CDR1 ENHRY and CDR2 SYGVKD come from the germline V gene. This CDR3 is built from 18 residues. This CDR3 reads CAISESWIAGGAKNIQYF. Written as DNA, the CDR3 is TGTGCCATCAGTGAGTCTTGGATAGCGGGGGGAGCCAAAAACATTCAGTACTTC.

This chain connects TRBV7-9 to TRBJ2-7; the D is unclear. CDR1 is SEHNR and CDR2 is FQNEAQ in the germline V gene (reference sequence). The V end was cut by 1 base, the J end by 3 bases, with 10 bases between. This CDR3 comprises 14 residues. CDR3 sequence: CASSLGPKYYEQYV. The CDR3 DNA reads as TGTGCCAGCAGCTTAGGTCCTAAGTACTACGAGCAGTACGTC.

V is TRBV15 and J is TRBJ1-5; TRBD1 matches 8 bases. This CDR3 is 19 amino acids long. V trimming: 0 bases; J trimming: 1 base; junction bases outside the gene matches: 11. Germline CDR1 reads LNHNV; CDR2 reads YYDKDF (reference sequence). In DNA form, the CDR3 reads TGTGCCACCAGCAGAGATTTGGTCAGGGGGCGCGAAAGCAATCAGCCCCAGCATTTT. Protein product: CATSRDLVRGRESNQPQHF.

V gene TRBV5-1 combines with J gene TRBJ2-5; D is possibly TRBD2 (6 bases). CDR3 length: 15 residues. Germline V gene data show CDR1 as SGHRS and CDR2 as YFSETQ. V was cut by 0 bases and J by 2 bases, with 11 bases left in between. This CDR3 is CASSLVSSAQETQYF. CDR3 DNA: TGCGCCAGCAGCTTGGTTTCTAGCGCTCAAGAGACCCAGTACTTC.

This clonotype showed up just a few times. The chain recombines TRBV11-2 with TRBJ2-7, with D maybe TRBD2 (5 bases). The germline V and J ends were trimmed by 0 bases and 1 base, with 7 bases remaining between them. From germline, CDR1 is SGHAT and CDR2 FQNNGV. This CDR3 is 14 amino acids long. The CDR3 spells CASSLELVSYEQYV. Written as DNA, the CDR3 is TGTGCCAGCAGCTTAGAACTAGTATCCTACGAGCAGTACGTC.

This clonotype occurred a few times. The chain carries TRBV6-2 or TRBV6-3 and TRBJ2-7; D not resolved. CDR1 is MNHEY and CDR2 is SVGEGT in the germline V gene. The CDR3 runs 12 residues. Trimming cost V 2 bases and J 1 base, with 3 bases left between them. The CDR3 spells CASSYASYEQYF. DNA of the CDR3: TGTGCCAGCAGTTACGCATCCTACGAGCAGTACTTC.

The chain carries TRBV27 and TRBJ2-1; no clear D gene. The CDR3 is 14 residues long. The germline V gene encodes CDR1 MNHEY and CDR2 SMNVEV (reference sequence). The V end lost 10 bases, the J end lost 6 bases, and 19 bases lay between the germline ends. CDR3: CAIRQGPARNEQFF. As DNA, the CDR3 is TGTGCCATCAGGCAAGGTCCCGCGCGCAATGAGCAGTTCTTC.